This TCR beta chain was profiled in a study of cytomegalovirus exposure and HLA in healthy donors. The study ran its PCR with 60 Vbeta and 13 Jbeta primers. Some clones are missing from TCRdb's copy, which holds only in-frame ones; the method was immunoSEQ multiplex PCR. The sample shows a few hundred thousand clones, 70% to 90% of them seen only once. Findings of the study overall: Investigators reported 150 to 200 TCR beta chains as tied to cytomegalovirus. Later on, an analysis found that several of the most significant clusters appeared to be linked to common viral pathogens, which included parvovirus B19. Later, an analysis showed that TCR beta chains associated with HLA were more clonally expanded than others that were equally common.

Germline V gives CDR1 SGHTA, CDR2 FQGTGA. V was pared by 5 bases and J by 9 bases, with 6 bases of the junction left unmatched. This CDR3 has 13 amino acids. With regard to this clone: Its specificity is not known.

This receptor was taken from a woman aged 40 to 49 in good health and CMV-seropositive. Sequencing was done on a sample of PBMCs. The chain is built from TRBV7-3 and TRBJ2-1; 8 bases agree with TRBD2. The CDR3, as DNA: TGTGCCAGCAGCCCGGGCAGCGGGAGTGAGCAGTTCTTC. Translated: CASSPGSGSEQFF.